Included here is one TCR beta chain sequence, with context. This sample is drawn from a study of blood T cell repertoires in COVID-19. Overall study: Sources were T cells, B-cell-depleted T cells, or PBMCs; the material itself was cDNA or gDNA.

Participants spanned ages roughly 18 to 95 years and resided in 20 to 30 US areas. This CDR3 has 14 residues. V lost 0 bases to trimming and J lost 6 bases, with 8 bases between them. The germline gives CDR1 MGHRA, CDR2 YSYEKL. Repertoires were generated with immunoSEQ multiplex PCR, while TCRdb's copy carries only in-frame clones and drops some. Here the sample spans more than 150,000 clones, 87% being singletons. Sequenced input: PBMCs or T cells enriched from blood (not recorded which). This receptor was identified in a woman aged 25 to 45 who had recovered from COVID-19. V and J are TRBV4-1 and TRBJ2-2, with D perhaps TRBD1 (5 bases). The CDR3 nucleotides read TGCGCCAGCAGCCAAGAGTGGGGCGCCGGGGAGCTGTTTTTT. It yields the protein CASSQEWGAGELFF.